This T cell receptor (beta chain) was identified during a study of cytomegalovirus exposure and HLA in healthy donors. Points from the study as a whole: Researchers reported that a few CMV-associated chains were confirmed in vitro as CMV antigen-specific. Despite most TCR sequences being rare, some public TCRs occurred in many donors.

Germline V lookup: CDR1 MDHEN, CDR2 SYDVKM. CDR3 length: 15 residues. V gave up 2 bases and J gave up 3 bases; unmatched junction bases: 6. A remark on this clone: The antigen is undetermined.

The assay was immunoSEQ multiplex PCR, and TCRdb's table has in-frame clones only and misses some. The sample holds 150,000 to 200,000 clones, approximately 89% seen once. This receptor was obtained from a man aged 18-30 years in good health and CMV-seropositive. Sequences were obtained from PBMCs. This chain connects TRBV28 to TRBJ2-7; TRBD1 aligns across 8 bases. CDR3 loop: CASSLRTGLNYEQYF. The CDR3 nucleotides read TGTGCCAGCAGTTTACGGACAGGGTTAAACTACGAGCAGTACTTC.